The clone carrying this T cell receptor beta chain was seen at least ten times. Its target is not known. TCRdb passed the 5' RACE reads through MiXCR, listing each CDR3 protein once. The repertoire holds approximately 520,000 distinct CDR3 sequences, with approximately 5.3% as singletons. CDR3 length: 11 amino acids. Trimming pared 4 bases from V and 11 bases from J, leaving 9 bases between. In germline, CDR1 is SGHRS, CDR2 YFSETQ. The source of the sample is a study of CD8 T cells in ankylosing spondylitis. The study's findings and limits: Disease-linked clones were found to be CD8+ and relatively rare in peripheral blood. A motif of several highly homologous TCR beta variants was seen as apparently characteristic of ankylosing spondylitis blood.

The chain combines TRBV5-1 with TRBJ2-2; D not certain. Sequencing was done on a sample of blood, either unsorted or a sorted T cell fraction (not recorded which). The TCR was taken from a male donor with ankylosing spondylitis. CDR3 residues: CASSVKVELFF. The CDR3 DNA sequence: TGCGCCAGCAGCGTTAAAGTAGAGCTGTTTTTT.